The clone carrying this TCR beta chain was detected many times. Its antigen is currently unknown. This record comes from a study of Graves' ophthalmopathy and Graves' hyperthyroidism. Presentation of ophthalmopathy in the donors involved moderate-to-severe activity, CAS ≥3, NOSPECS ≥4 and a duration under 3 months. CDR3 length equals 17 residues. The V gene's germline CDR1 is SGHVS and CDR2 FNYEAQ. The V segment lost 5 bases and the J segment 5 bases; nucleotides outside the gene matches: 15. Scientists amplified the TCR beta CDR3 regions from RNA transcripts. The first-round RT-PCR employed HTBI primers together with the Qiagen OneStep RT-PCR kit. A multiplex PCR was then performed as the second round. TCRdb reprocessed the multiplex PCR reads with MiXCR, giving one entry per CDR3 protein. The sample gives about 660,000 distinct CDR3 sequences, roughly two fifths of which show up once; 3% to 3.5% is in the top ten.

Whole-study results and caveats: Blood also held most thyroid clonotypes expanded above 0.001 frequency.

Sequenced sample: peripheral blood. The source of this sequence is an adult man with Graves' ophthalmopathy. This sequence joins TRBV7-6 and TRBJ2-7; TRBD1 agrees at 10 bases. CDR3 in amino acids: CASSPGTGASKWDEQYF. The CDR3 bases are TGTGCCAGCAGCCCCGGGACAGGGGCTAGTAAATGGGACGAGCAGTACTTC. The whole variable domain, filled in from reference TRBV7-6 and TRBJ2-7, reads GAGVSQSPRYKVTKRGQDVALRCDPISGHVSLYWYRQALGQGPEFLTYFNYEAQQDKSGLPNDRFSAERPEGSISTLTIQRTEQRDSAMYRCASSPGTGASKWDEQYFGPGTRLTVT.